This T cell receptor beta chain emerged from a study of early T cells in non-severe SARS-CoV-2 infection. In its sample, this clonotype was seen many times. The library protocol tagged individual cDNA molecules with unique molecular identifiers. TCRdb processed the 5' RACE reads anew with MiXCR; each CDR3 protein has one entry. The data hold tens of thousands of distinct CDR3 sequences, with roughly an eighth observed a single time. CDR1 and CDR2 (germline): SGHVS, FNYEAQ. CDR3 length: 11 amino acids. V lost 5 bases, J lost 4 bases, and 5 bases lay in between. This receptor was identified in an adult who was a healthcare worker with PCR-confirmed SARS-CoV-2 infection or an uninfected control (not recorded which). The chain recombines TRBV7-6 with TRBJ2-5; D unclear. Sequenced material: whole blood. The CDR3 DNA follows: TGTGCCAGCAGCCAAGGAGAGACCCAGTACTTC. Translation: CASSQGETQYF.